Below are 28 T cell receptor beta chains sequenced from a single sample in a study of human T cells and chemical hapten exposure. Each CDR3 protein gets one entry after TCRdb re-called the RACE reads with MiXCR. The data contain fewer than 500,000 distinct CDR3 sequences, 4.8% of them singletons. Time point denoted: patch test 1, 2 weeks after DPC sensitization. As for treatment: therapeutic diphenylcyclopropenone sensitization with weekly scalp DPC. The input for sequencing was whole blood, taken in connection with sensitization to the hapten diphenylcyclopropenone (DPC). These receptor sequences come from a woman between 50 and 59 years old with alopecia areata. Some clones in this sample may be carry-over from other donors' samples.

This clonotype was recorded at least ten times. The chain links TRBV11-2 to TRBJ2-1; 9 bases match TRBD2. Germline CDR1 is SGHAT and CDR2 is FQNNGV. The CDR3 spans 15 residues. V lost 3 bases and J lost 2; bases outside the gene matches: 2. CDR3 bases: TGTGCCAGCAGCTTGGCGGGAGGGCCCTACAATGAGCAGTTCTTC. It is translated as CASSLAGGPYNEQFF.

This clonotype showed up many times. This chain uses TRBV10-3 with TRBJ1-1; D is unresolved. V lost 11 bases, J lost 0 bases, and 16 bases lay in between. This CDR3 spans 14 amino acids. Germline-derived CDR1 and CDR2 are ENHRY and SYGVKD. Here the CDR3 DNA reads TGTGCCTCCGAGCGGGCGGGGATGAACACTGAAGCTTTCTTT. This sequence encodes CASERAGMNTEAFF.

The chain has TRBV6-1 and TRBJ1-1; maybe TRBD1 (5 bases). CDR1 and CDR2 from the germline V gene are MNHNS and SASEGT. CDR3 size: 14 residues. Between the trimmed V and J ends, which lost 4 bases and 0 bases, there was a span of 9 bases. CDR3 in amino acids: CASSAWGLNTEAFF. The CDR3 bases are TGTGCCAGCAGTGCGTGGGGCCTGAACACTGAAGCTTTCTTT.

This clonotype came up a few times. J is TRBJ1-3 and V is TRBV20-1; 7 nucleotides match TRBD1. The CDR3 extends over 15 amino acids. Per the germline V gene, CDR1 is DFQATT and CDR2 is SNEGSKA (reference sequence). V was clipped by 3 bases and J by 4 bases; unmatched bases: 9. The CDR3: CSARGNDRAGNTIYF. CDR3 in DNA: TGCAGTGCTAGGGGAAACGACAGGGCCGGAAACACCATATATTTT.

This clonotype was counted between two and nine times. The chain joins TRBV6-6 to TRBJ1-6; D perhaps matches TRBD1 (5 bases). The V end lost 6 bases, the J end lost 7 bases, and 13 bases lay between the germline ends. CDR1 is MNHNY, CDR2 SVGAGI, per germline (reference sequence). The CDR3 is 14 residues long. The CDR3 protein is CASSLDEGNSPLHF. The DNA of the CDR3 is TGTGCCAGCAGCCTTGATGAGGGGAATTCACCCCTCCACTTT.

The chain links TRBV12-3 or TRBV12-4 to TRBJ1-1; D is undetermined. The CDR3 contains 11 residues. Trimming took off 1 base at V and 11 bases at J, with 8 bases between the two ends. CDR3 DNA: TGTGCCAGCAGTTTAGACTTCGGTGCTTTCTTT. Encoded protein: CASSLDFGAFF.

This clonotype was seen more than once but under ten times. V usage is TRBV6-2 or TRBV6-3 and J usage is TRBJ2-1, with 15 bases identical to TRBD2. Trimming removed 6 bases from V and 7 bases from J; junction bases left unmatched: 4. The germline gives CDR1 MNHEY, CDR2 SVGEGT. This CDR3 comprises 15 residues. CDR3 in DNA: TGTGCCAGCAGCAGGACTAGCGGGAGGGGGAATGAGCAGTTCTTC. This encodes CASSRTSGRGNEQFF.

This clonotype was observed many times. The chain employs TRBV6-2 or TRBV6-3 and TRBJ1-1, with D maybe TRBD1 (5 bases). Germline lookup yields CDR1 MNHEY and CDR2 SVGEGT. This CDR3 has 19 residues. Trimming shortened V by 5 bases and J by 4 bases, and 29 bases separated the two germline ends. CDR3 DNA: TGTGCCAGCAGTCAAGGGACGTCGGAACTAGGCTGGCTGGGCACTGAAGCTTTCTTT. Its translation: CASSQGTSELGWLGTEAFF.

This clonotype was observed at least ten times. The rearrangement uses TRBV5-1 and TRBJ2-7, with D perhaps TRBD1 (6 bases). Germline V gene lookup returns CDR1 SGHRS and CDR2 YFSETQ. This CDR3 region has 13 residues. The V and J ends lost 0 bases and 6 bases respectively, with 10 bases between them. The CDR3 protein is CASSLGRGGEQYF. The CDR3, as DNA: TGCGCCAGCAGCTTGGGCAGGGGTGGCGAGCAGTACTTC.

In its sample, this clonotype was seen a few times. V gene TRBV6-1 combines with J gene TRBJ1-5; 7 positions match TRBD1. The CDR3 consists of 18 residues. Germline V gene lookup returns CDR1 MNHNS and CDR2 SASEGT. J was trimmed by 0 bases and V by 5 bases; bases with no gene match: 13. The DNA of the CDR3 is TGTGCCAGCAGTCGCGGCGGACAGGCCGGGGGTAGCAATCAGCCCCAGCATTTT. Protein sequence: CASSRGGQAGGSNQPQHF.

This clonotype was counted a few times. This chain connects TRBV12-3 or TRBV12-4 to TRBJ2-1; 8 bases match TRBD2. The CDR3 length is 19 residues. V dropped 7 bases and J dropped 0; count of bases not matched to a gene: 17. The CDR3 here is CASTHGTSGLKSSYNEQFF. CDR3 in DNA: TGTGCCAGCACCCACGGAACTAGCGGCTTGAAAAGCTCCTACAATGAGCAGTTCTTC.

This clonotype showed up many times. V usage is TRBV12-5 and J usage is TRBJ1-1, with D perhaps matching TRBD1 (6 bases). Germline V lookup: CDR1 LGHNT, CDR2 FRNRAP. The ends were cut back, 9 bases at V and 6 bases at J, with 14 bases in the middle. The CDR3 is 12 residues long. The CDR3: CASRGFKAEAFF. CDR3 nucleotides: TGTGCTAGCAGGGGATTTAAAGCTGAAGCTTTCTTT.

The chain combines TRBV4-3 with TRBJ2-1; TRBD1 might be the D (6 bases). Germline V gene lookup returns CDR1 LGHNA and CDR2 YSLEER. The V and J ends lost 4 bases and 0 bases respectively, with 13 bases between them. This CDR3 has 16 amino acids. The CDR3: CASSPTGQSSYNEQFF. The CDR3 bases are TGCGCCAGCAGCCCTACAGGGCAGAGCTCCTACAATGAGCAGTTCTTC.

This clonotype appeared many times. The rearrangement links TRBV3-1 to TRBJ2-7; TRBD1 matches at 8 bases. The CDR3 loop spans 13 amino acids. V was clipped by 4 bases and J by 6 bases; unmatched bases: 5. CDR1 and CDR2 from the germline V gene are LGHDT and YNNKEL (reference sequence). CDR3 sequence reads: CASSRRQGSEQYF. CDR3 in DNA: TGTGCCAGCAGCCGACGACAGGGGAGCGAGCAGTACTTC.

This clonotype was detected ten times or more. The chain is built from TRBV3-1 and TRBJ2-2, with D possibly TRBD2 on 5 matching bases. The V end lost 2 bases, the J end lost 3 bases, and 7 bases lay between the germline ends. The CDR3 contains 14 residues. Germline V gene data show CDR1 as LGHDT and CDR2 as YNNKEL (reference sequence). This CDR3 is CASSQLADTGELFF. CDR3 DNA sequence: TGTGCCAGCAGCCAACTAGCTGACACCGGGGAGCTGTTTTTT.

The rearrangement uses TRBV4-3 and TRBJ2-1; 10 nucleotides agree with TRBD2. This CDR3 has 16 residues. V lost 1 base and J lost 7; bases outside the gene matches: 7. Germline V lookup: CDR1 LGHNA, CDR2 YSLEER. The DNA for the CDR3 is TGCGCCAGCAGCCAAGCCCCAGCGGGAGGGCAGAATGAGCAGTTCTTC. This gives the protein CASSQAPAGGQNEQFF.

This clonotype was observed a handful of times. CDR3: CASSGTPRGDTQYF. The CDR3 DNA follows: TGTGCCAGCAGTGGGACCCCCCGGGGAGATACGCAGTATTTT. The rearrangement links TRBV12-3 or TRBV12-4 to TRBJ2-3, with D possibly being TRBD1 or TRBD2 (5 bases each). The V end lost 5 bases, the J end lost 5 bases, and 14 bases lay between the germline ends. The CDR3 is made up of 14 amino acids.

The sample holds many counts of this clonotype. The chain links TRBV12-3 or TRBV12-4 to TRBJ1-5; D is unclear. The CDR3 length is 14 residues. The ends were cut back, 6 bases at V and 3 bases at J, with 12 bases in the middle. Written as DNA, the CDR3 is TGTGCCAGCAGCTTCGGGATCTACAATCAGCCCCAGCATTTT. Translated: CASSFGIYNQPQHF.

This clonotype occurred many times. The chain carries TRBV20-1 and TRBJ2-7; 13 bases agree with TRBD2. Germline V gene data show CDR1 as DFQATT and CDR2 as SNEGSKA (reference sequence). The CDR3 contains 14 residues. V trimming: 5 bases; J trimming: 5 bases; junction bases outside the gene matches: 6. This CDR3 is CSALGLAGVDEQYF. The CDR3 DNA reads TGCAGTGCTCTTGGACTAGCGGGAGTAGACGAGCAGTACTTC.

This clonotype appeared many times. This chain connects TRBV7-2 to TRBJ1-1; no reliable D call. V lost 3 bases and J 8 bases, leaving 10 bases between the germline ends. This CDR3 has 12 residues. CDR1 and CDR2 (germline): SGHTA, FQGNSA. CDR3 protein: CASSLDRVEAFF. CDR3 coding DNA: TGTGCCAGCAGCTTGGACCGCGTAGAAGCTTTCTTT.

This clonotype was seen repeatedly, ten times or more. CDR3 DNA: TGCGCCAGCCGGAGGGCGGTGAACACTGAAGCTTTCTTT. Translated, it gives CASRRAVNTEAFF. V and J are TRBV5-1 and TRBJ1-1; D call uncertain. Trimming stripped 7 bases from V and 0 bases from J, with 10 bases between. The CDR3 runs to 13 residues. The germline V gene has CDR1 SGHRS and CDR2 YFSETQ.

This clonotype was picked up a small number of times. The chain couples TRBV4-2 to TRBJ2-7, with no clear D. Trimming removed 0 bases from V and 0 bases from J, with 9 bases in between. Germline-derived CDR1 and CDR2 are LGHNA and YNFKEQ. There are 15 residues in the CDR3. CDR3 region: CASSQEIVASYEQYF. Here the CDR3 DNA reads TGTGCCAGCAGCCAAGAAATAGTTGCCTCCTACGAGCAGTACTTC.

In its sample, this clonotype was seen many times. This chain uses TRBV18 with TRBJ1-1; D remains ambiguous. Trimming removed 2 bases from V and 1 base from J, with 2 bases in between. Germline lookup yields CDR1 KGHSH and CDR2 LQKENI. There are 12 residues in the CDR3. The CDR3 DNA follows: TGTGCCAGCTCACCATCGAACACTGAAGCTTTCTTT. Amino acid sequence: CASSPSNTEAFF.

This clonotype was counted a few times. This chain connects TRBV7-9 to TRBJ2-5; TRBD1 matches at 7 bases. CDR3 length equals 15 residues. Germline CDR1 SEHNR, CDR2 FQNEAQ (reference sequence). Losses at the gene ends were 5 bases for V and 5 bases for J; bases not matched to a gene: 11. Written as DNA, the CDR3 is TGTGCCAGCAGCCCCGGGACAGCTGATGGGGAGACCCAGTACTTC. Protein sequence: CASSPGTADGETQYF. Full variable domain (rest looked up from reference TRBV7-9 and TRBJ2-5): DTGVSQNPRHKITKRGQNVTFRCDPISEHNRLYWYRQTLGQGPEFLTYFQNEAQLEKSRLLSDRFSAERPKGSFSTLEIQRTEQGDSAMYLCASSPGTADGETQYFGPGTRLLVL.

As regards this clonotype: A read error is possible here, since a much larger clone lies one base away. V is TRBV6-6 and J is TRBJ2-7; 9 positions match TRBD1. The CDR3 is 11 amino acids. CDR1 and CDR2 (germline): MNHNY, SVGAGI (reference sequence). The CDR3 sequence is CASAEGTGPTF. CDR3 sequence (DNA): TGTGCCAGCGCGGAGGGGACAGGGCCCACCTTC.

This clonotype occurred many times. The chain carries TRBV12-5 and TRBJ1-4; D remains unclear. Germline V gene lookup returns CDR1 LGHNT and CDR2 FRNRAP. V lost 1 base, J lost 7 bases, and 19 bases lay in between. CDR3 length equals 17 residues. CDR3 nucleotide sequence: TGTGCTAGTGGTTTGGACCCCTTCCCAGTCCGATTTGAAAAACTGTTTTTT. Translated: CASGLDPFPVRFEKLFF.

The genes are TRBV2 and TRBJ1-6; D gene uncertain. Trimming cost V 6 bases and J 7 bases, with 7 bases left between them. This CDR3 spans 12 amino acids. Germline CDR1 and CDR2: SNHLY and FYNNEI. CDR3 amino acids: CASSATNSPLHF. In DNA, the CDR3 is TGTGCCAGCAGCGCGACAAATTCACCCCTCCACTTT.

This clonotype was observed a few times. The chain uses TRBV7-2 and TRBJ2-7; D is unresolved. Trimming stripped 1 base from V and 4 bases from J, with 14 bases between. The germline V gene has CDR1 SGHTA and CDR2 FQGNSA. There are 15 residues in the CDR3. The CDR3, as DNA: TGTGCCAGCAGCTTAGGGGCGAGTGGCGAGTACGAGCAGTACTTC. Translating it yields CASSLGASGEYEQYF.